The 13 T cell receptor beta chains below were found in one sample sequenced in a study of blood T cell repertoires in COVID-19. The method was immunoSEQ multiplex PCR; TCRdb's version includes in-frame clones alone and lacks a portion of them. Seen here are fewer than 450,000 clones, roughly 84% observed once, and the top ten hold about 0.93%. The source material was PBMCs or T cells enriched from blood (not recorded which). The receptors derive from a young woman who had recovered from COVID-19.

The J gene is TRBJ1-4, the V gene TRBV6-1; D remains ambiguous. The germline CDR1 and CDR2 sequences are MNHNS and SASEGT. The ends were cut back, 2 bases at V and 7 bases at J, with 11 bases in the middle. The CDR3 extends over 14 amino acids. In nucleotides, the CDR3 is TGTGCCAGCAGTGAACGGCAGGATGGTGAAAAACTGTTTTTT. Translation gives CASSERQDGEKLFF.

V usage is TRBV7-2 and J usage is TRBJ2-3, with 11 bases matching TRBD2. The CDR3 runs to 15 residues. Trimming cost V 6 bases and J 4 bases; bases outside gene matches: 6. Germline V gene lookup returns CDR1 SGHTA and CDR2 FQGNSA. The CDR3 sequence is CASSSSGGRADTQYF. The CDR3 DNA sequence: TGTGCCAGCAGTTCTAGCGGGGGGCGGGCAGATACGCAGTATTTT.

This clone was seen a single time. The chain combines TRBV5-1 with TRBJ1-2; 9 bases line up with TRBD1. This CDR3 spans 17 amino acids. The germline gives CDR1 SGHRS, CDR2 YFSETQ. Trimming at V came to 0 bases and at J to 1 base, leaving 7 bases not matched to a gene. In nucleotides, the CDR3 is TGCGCCAGCAGCTTGGCTGGGAACAGGGGGCTTAACTATGGCTACACCTTC. Its protein is CASSLAGNRGLNYGYTF.

This clone was seen once. The gene calls are TRBV7-8 and TRBJ1-1, with 9 bases fitting TRBD1. The V gene's germline CDR1 is SGHVS and CDR2 FQNEAQ. The length of the CDR3 is 17 residues. After removal of 5 bases from V and 4 bases from J, the junction contained 14 bases not matched to a gene. CDR3 bases: TGTGCCAGCAGCCCTAAGGGGGACAGGGTGAGCGGCACTGAAGCTTTCTTT. Translation: CASSPKGDRVSGTEAFF.

This chain's CDR3 is CSVLTERETQYF. The CDR3 DNA sequence: TGCAGCGTCCTTACCGAGCGAGAGACCCAGTACTTC. The chain combines TRBV29-1 with TRBJ2-5, with no clear D. The germline V and J ends were trimmed by 6 bases and 4 bases, with 12 bases remaining between them. From germline, CDR1 is SQVTM and CDR2 ANQGSEA. The CDR3 contains 12 residues.

This clone was picked up one time. The chain is built from TRBV7-6 and TRBJ1-3, with no clear D. The length of the CDR3 is 14 residues. V lost 5 bases and J 1 base, leaving 9 bases between the germline ends. Germline V CDR1 and CDR2: SGHVS, FNYEAQ. CDR3 nucleotide sequence: TGTGCCAGCAGCCTAGGTCGTTCTGGAAACACCATATATTTT. As protein: CASSLGRSGNTIYF. Looking up the rest from reference TRBV7-6 and TRBJ1-3 gives the full variable domain: GAGVSQSPRYKVTKRGQDVALRCDPISGHVSLYWYRQALGQGPEFLTYFNYEAQQDKSGLPNDRFSAERPEGSISTLTIQRTEQRDSAMYRCASSLGRSGNTIYFGEGSWLTVV.

This chain joins TRBV10-1 and TRBJ2-2; 9 nucleotides match TRBD2. This CDR3 is built from 15 residues. V was clipped by 6 bases and J by 10 bases; unmatched bases: 12. Per germline, CDR1 WNHNN and CDR2 SYGVQD (reference sequence). The CDR3 protein is CASSGTGAGGLELFF. The CDR3 nucleotides are TGCGCCAGCAGCGGAACCGGAGCGGGGGGCCTGGAGCTGTTTTTT.

This clone turned up a few times. CDR3 protein: CASSITAGKHNEQFF. CDR3 in DNA: TGTGCCAGTAGTATCACGGCAGGGAAGCACAATGAGCAGTTCTTC. J is TRBJ2-1 and V is TRBV19, with D maybe TRBD1 (5 bases). CDR1 and CDR2 (germline): LNHDA, SQIVND (reference sequence). V dropped 3 bases and J dropped 5 bases, with 14 bases sitting between them. The CDR3 has 15 residues. Drawing the rest from reference TRBV19 and TRBJ2-1, the complete variable domain is DGGITQSPKYLFRKEGQNVTLSCEQNLNHDAMYWYRQDPGQGLRLIYYSQIVNDFQKGDIAEGYSVSREKKESFPLTVTSAQKNPTAFYLCASSITAGKHNEQFFGPGTRLTVL.

The chain carries TRBV4-1 and TRBJ1-2; D is possibly TRBD1 (6 bases). Germline lookup yields CDR1 MGHRA and CDR2 YSYEKL. The CDR3 has 14 residues. Trimming left V 3 bases short and J 6 bases short, with 14 bases between. DNA for the CDR3: TGCGCCAGCAGCCAGAGTAACTACAGGGATGGCTACACCTTC. Translation: CASSQSNYRDGYTF.

This chain joins TRBV6-2 or TRBV6-3 and TRBJ1-3; 9 positions match TRBD1. Germline V gives CDR1 MNHEY, CDR2 SVGEGT. Trimming at V came to 2 bases and at J to 8 bases, leaving 10 bases not matched to a gene. The CDR3 totals 16 residues. The CDR3 here is CASSYPPWTGADTIYF. CDR3 DNA: TGTGCCAGCAGTTACCCCCCCTGGACAGGGGCGGACACCATATATTTT.

The gene calls are TRBV11-2 and TRBJ1-2, with 8 bases lining up with TRBD1. The trim removed 5 bases at V and 6 bases at J, leaving 8 bases unmatched. The CDR3 runs to 14 residues. Germline V gene sequence: CDR1 SGHAT, CDR2 FQNNGV. CDR3 in amino acids: CASSNRDRTDGYTF. CDR3 coding DNA: TGTGCCAGCAGCAACCGGGACAGGACGGATGGCTACACCTTC.

V usage is TRBV5-5 and J usage is TRBJ1-1; a possible D gene is TRBD1 (6 bases). The V end was cut by 4 bases, the J end by 1 base, with 11 bases between. The CDR3 contains 14 residues. CDR1 SGHKS and CDR2 YYEKEE come from the germline V gene (reference sequence). The CDR3 region has the DNA TGTGCCAGCAGCCACGGGACAACGAACACTGAAGCTTTCTTT. It is translated as CASSHGTTNTEAFF.

The V call is TRBV3-1 (or the pseudogene TRBV3-2), the J call TRBJ2-3, with D hard to call. In germline, CDR1 is LGHDT, CDR2 YNNKEL (reference sequence). The CDR3 loop spans 17 amino acids. Trimming removed 1 base from V and 0 bases from J, with 14 bases in between. CDR3 in DNA: TGTGCCAGCAGCCAAGGGGCCTTGGCTTCTAGCACAGATACGCAGTATTTT. Protein: CASSQGALASSTDTQYF.